The 15 T cell receptor beta chains presented below share a single source sample, sequenced in a study of T cells after yellow fever vaccination. Via MiXCR, TCRdb re-called the 5' RACE reads, giving one row per CDR3 protein. The data show about 580,000 distinct CDR3 sequences, with about a sixth seen just once and around a sixth held by the top ten. Material: PBMCs, obtained 5 to 6 days after the first yellow fever vaccination. The receptor set was obtained from a man aged 18 to 30 who received the YFV17D yellow fever vaccine.

V is TRBV7-9 and J is TRBJ2-1, with 11 bases fitting TRBD2. The CDR3 has 16 amino acids. The junction had 11 bases not matched to a gene; V was cut back by 3 bases and J by 10 bases. CDR1 and CDR2 from the germline V gene are SEHNR and FQNEAQ (reference sequence). For the CDR3, the DNA is TGTGCCAGCAGCTTGGGCCGAACTAGCGGGGGCTGGGAGCAGTTCTTC. The encoded protein is CASSLGRTSGGWEQFF.

This clonotype has a handful of counts. This sequence joins TRBV5-4 and TRBJ2-1; a possible D gene is TRBD2 (6 bases). The length of the CDR3 is 14 residues. Trimming removed 4 bases from V and 14 bases from J, with 22 bases in between. CDR1 SGHNT and CDR2 YYREEE come from the germline V gene (reference sequence). The CDR3 region has the DNA TGTGCCAGCAGCCCAAGCGGGTCCCACTCGGAGGAGTTCTTC. Encoded protein: CASSPSGSHSEEFF.

The V call is TRBV2, the J call TRBJ1-1, with a possible D match to TRBD1 (6 bases). This CDR3 is built from 17 residues. Looked up from germline, CDR1 is SNHLY and CDR2 is FYNNEI. V gave up 7 bases and J gave up 1 base, with 22 bases separating them. CDR3 protein: CASTFDTSRTANTEAFF. CDR3 DNA sequence: TGTGCCAGCACCTTTGATACCTCCAGGACAGCGAACACTGAAGCTTTCTTT.

This clonotype was counted a few times. The genes are TRBV5-6 and TRBJ1-1; possibly TRBD1 for D (5 bases). V lost 1 base and J 3 bases, leaving 16 bases between the germline ends. The germline gives CDR1 SGHDT, CDR2 YYEEEE. The CDR3 spans 16 residues. The CDR3 DNA reads as TGTGCCAGCAGCTTGACGCCAAGGGGCGTGGACACTGAAGCTTTCTTT. As protein: CASSLTPRGVDTEAFF. Complete variable domain (other parts from reference TRBV5-6 and TRBJ1-1): DAGVTQSPTHLIKTRGQQVTLRCSPKSGHDTVSWYQQALGQGPQFIFQYYEEEERQRGNFPDRFSGHQFPNYSSELNVNALLLGDSALYLCASSLTPRGVDTEAFFGQGTRLTVV.

On this clonotype itself: A read error may produce the germline difference seen at one junction end. The CDR3 reads CASSLLPRGGQKTQYF. DNA for the CDR3: TGTGCCAGCAGCTTACTTCCGCGGGGGGGCCAAAAGACCCAGTACTTC. The chain is built from TRBV7-2 and TRBJ2-5; TRBD2 matches at 9 bases. The CDR3 has 16 residues. The germline gives CDR1 SGHTA, CDR2 FQGNSA.

This clonotype was seen repeatedly, ten times or more. The CDR3 here is CASSRGLNQPQHF. The CDR3 nucleotides are TGCGCCAGCAGTAGGGGGCTTAATCAGCCCCAGCATTTT. V and J are TRBV4-3 and TRBJ1-5; 7 nucleotides match TRBD1. The CDR3 runs 13 residues. With V trimmed by 6 bases and J by 4 bases, 3 bases remained unmatched. Germline V gene data show CDR1 as LGHNA and CDR2 as YSLEER.

The chain links TRBV12-3 or TRBV12-4 to TRBJ2-1; no clear D. CDR3 size: 13 residues. The V and J ends lost 6 bases and 6 bases respectively, with 12 bases between them. The CDR3 spells CASSYGPTNEQFF. In DNA form, the CDR3 reads TGTGCCAGCAGCTACGGACCTACCAATGAGCAGTTCTTC.

This clonotype has a handful of counts. The V call is TRBV6-1, the J call TRBJ1-1, with D hard to call. The V gene's germline CDR1 is MNHNS and CDR2 SASEGT. The CDR3 length is 16 residues. Trimming shortened V by 5 bases and J by 0 bases, and 16 bases separated the two germline ends. The DNA of the CDR3 is TGTGCCAGCAGTCTAACGACGGTTAGGATGAACACTGAAGCTTTCTTT. Translation: CASSLTTVRMNTEAFF.

There are a few counts of this clonotype. The chain combines TRBV12-5 with TRBJ1-2, with TRBD1 identical over 7 bases. The CDR3 is 20 amino acids. Germline V lookup: CDR1 LGHNT, CDR2 FRNRAP. The junction had 16 bases not matched to a gene; V was cut back by 0 bases and J by 0 bases. CDR3 in amino acids: CASGLVLGDSRNLANYGYTF. As DNA, the CDR3 is TGTGCTAGTGGTTTGGTACTCGGGGACAGCCGAAACTTAGCTAACTATGGCTACACCTTC.

Only a few counts were recorded for this clonotype. The J gene is TRBJ2-2, the V gene TRBV20-1; unclear D gene. V shed 4 bases and J shed 7 bases, with 7 bases lying between them. Germline CDR1 and CDR2: DFQATT and SNEGSKA (reference sequence). This CDR3 comprises 11 residues. In nucleotides, the CDR3 is TGCAGTGCTATGTGGGTCGGGGAGCTGTTTTTT. This gives the protein CSAMWVGELFF.

This clonotype was counted only a few times. The chain couples TRBV9 to TRBJ2-3, with D possibly being TRBD1 (6 bases). The CDR3 has 14 amino acids. The germline V and J ends were trimmed by 0 bases and 2 bases, with 7 bases remaining between them. From germline, CDR1 is SGDLS and CDR2 YYNGEE. CDR3 protein: CASSVVGATDTQYF. The CDR3, as DNA: TGTGCCAGCAGCGTAGTGGGGGCCACAGATACGCAGTATTTT. Based on the CDR3 plus reference TRBV9 and TRBJ2-3, the full variable domain is DSGVTQTPKHLITATGQRVTLRCSPRSGDLSVYWYQQSLDQGLQFLIQYYNGEERAKGNILERFSAQQFPDLHSELNLSSLELGDSALYFCASSVVGATDTQYFGPGTRLTVL.

The J gene is TRBJ2-7, the V gene TRBV7-9; 7 bases line up with TRBD2. Germline V gene sequence: CDR1 SEHNR, CDR2 FQNEAQ (reference sequence). The length of the CDR3 is 16 residues. V was pared by 1 base and J by 3 bases, with 9 bases of the junction left unmatched. This chain's CDR3 is CASSLGSGEGIYEQYV. The CDR3 bases are TGTGCCAGCAGCTTAGGGTCCGGGGAGGGCATCTACGAGCAGTACGTC.

The sample holds a few counts of this clonotype. This chain links TRBV7-9 with TRBJ1-2; no firm D call. V was trimmed by 2 bases and J by 0 bases, leaving 10 bases between them. In germline, CDR1 is SEHNR, CDR2 FQNEAQ (reference sequence). The CDR3 is 15 amino acids. The DNA of the CDR3 is TGTGCCAGCAGCTTAACGCAAACAGCTAACTATGGCTACACCTTC. Protein: CASSLTQTANYGYTF. Based on the CDR3 plus reference TRBV7-9 and TRBJ1-2, the full variable domain is DTGVSQNPRHKITKRGQNVTFRCDPISEHNRLYWYRQTLGQGPEFLTYFQNEAQLEKSRLLSDRFSAERPKGSFSTLEIQRTEQGDSAMYLCASSLTQTANYGYTFGSGTRLTVV.

This rearrangement joins TRBV20-1 to TRBJ2-5; unclear D gene. Trimming took off 8 bases at V and 0 bases at J, with 13 bases between the two ends. The CDR3 length is 13 residues. Germline values: CDR1 DFQATT, CDR2 SNEGSKA (reference sequence). CDR3 DNA: TGCAGTCAAGGCCCTTCGTACCAAGAGACCCAGTACTTC. This codes for CSQGPSYQETQYF.

The CDR3 DNA follows: TGTGCCAGCAGCTTCCCGGGACTAGCGGGGGTCTCAACTAGCACAGATACGCAGTATTTT. The encoded protein is CASSFPGLAGVSTSTDTQYF. The chain uses TRBV11-2 and TRBJ2-3; 14 nucleotides match TRBD2. V was pared by 3 bases and J by 0 bases, with 11 bases of the junction left unmatched. The CDR3 consists of 20 residues. Looked up from germline, CDR1 is SGHAT and CDR2 is FQNNGV.